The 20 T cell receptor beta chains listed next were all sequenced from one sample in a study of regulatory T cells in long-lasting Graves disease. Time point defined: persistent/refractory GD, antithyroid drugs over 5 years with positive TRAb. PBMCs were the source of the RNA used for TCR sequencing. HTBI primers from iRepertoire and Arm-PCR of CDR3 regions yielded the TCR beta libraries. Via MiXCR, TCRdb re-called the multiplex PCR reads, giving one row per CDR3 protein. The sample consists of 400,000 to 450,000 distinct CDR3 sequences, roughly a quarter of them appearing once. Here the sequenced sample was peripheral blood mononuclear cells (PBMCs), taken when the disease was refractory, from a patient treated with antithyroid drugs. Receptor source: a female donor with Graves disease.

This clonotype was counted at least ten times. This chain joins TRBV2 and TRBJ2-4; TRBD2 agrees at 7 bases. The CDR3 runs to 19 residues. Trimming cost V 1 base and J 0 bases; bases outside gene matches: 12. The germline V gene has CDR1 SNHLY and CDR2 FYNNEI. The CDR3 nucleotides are TGTGCCAGCAGTGAAGGCGGGAGCTCGGTCGGGAGAGCCAAAAACATTCAGTACTTC. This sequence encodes CASSEGGSSVGRAKNIQYF.

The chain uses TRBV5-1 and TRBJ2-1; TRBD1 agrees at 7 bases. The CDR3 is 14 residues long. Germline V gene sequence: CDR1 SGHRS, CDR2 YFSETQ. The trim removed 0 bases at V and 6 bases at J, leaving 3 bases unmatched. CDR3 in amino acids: CASSLGQGTNEQFF. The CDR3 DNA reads TGCGCCAGCAGCTTGGGACAGGGCACCAATGAGCAGTTCTTC.

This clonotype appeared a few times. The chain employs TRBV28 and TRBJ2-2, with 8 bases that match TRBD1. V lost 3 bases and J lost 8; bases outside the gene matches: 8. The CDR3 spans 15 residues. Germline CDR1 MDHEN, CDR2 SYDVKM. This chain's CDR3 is CASSFQGARSGELFF. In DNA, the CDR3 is TGTGCCAGCAGTTTCCAGGGGGCGCGCTCAGGGGAGCTGTTTTTT.

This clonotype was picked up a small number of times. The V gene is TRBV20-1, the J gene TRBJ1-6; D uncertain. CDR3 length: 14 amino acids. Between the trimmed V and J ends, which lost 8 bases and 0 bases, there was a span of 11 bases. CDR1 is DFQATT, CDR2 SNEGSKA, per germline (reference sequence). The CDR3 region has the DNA TGCAGTACGCAGAGGAGCTCCTATAATTCACCCCTCCACTTT. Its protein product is CSTQRSSYNSPLHF.

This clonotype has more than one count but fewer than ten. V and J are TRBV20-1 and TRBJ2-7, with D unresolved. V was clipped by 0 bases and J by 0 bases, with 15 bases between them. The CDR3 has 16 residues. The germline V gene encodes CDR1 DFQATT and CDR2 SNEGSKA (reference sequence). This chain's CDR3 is CSARDPRTGFSYEQYF. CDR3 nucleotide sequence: TGCAGTGCTAGAGATCCTAGAACGGGCTTCTCCTACGAGCAGTACTTC.

CDR3 sequence (DNA): TGTGCCAGTAGCCTCAGCACAGGGACATTACTCACTGAAGCTTTCTTT. As protein: CASSLSTGTLLTEAFF. The V gene is TRBV19, the J gene TRBJ1-1; the D gene is possibly TRBD1 (6 bases). From germline, CDR1 is LNHDA and CDR2 SQIVND (reference sequence). The CDR3 runs to 16 residues. Trimming removed 6 bases from V and 4 bases from J, with 21 bases in between.

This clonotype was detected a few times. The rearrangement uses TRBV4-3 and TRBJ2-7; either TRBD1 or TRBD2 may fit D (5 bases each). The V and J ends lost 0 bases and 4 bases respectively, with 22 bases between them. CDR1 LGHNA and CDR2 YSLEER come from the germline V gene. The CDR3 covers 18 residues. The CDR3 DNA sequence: TGCGCCAGCAGCCAAGATTTAAGCCTGGGGACGGAAAGTTACGAGCAGTACTTC. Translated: CASSQDLSLGTESYEQYF.

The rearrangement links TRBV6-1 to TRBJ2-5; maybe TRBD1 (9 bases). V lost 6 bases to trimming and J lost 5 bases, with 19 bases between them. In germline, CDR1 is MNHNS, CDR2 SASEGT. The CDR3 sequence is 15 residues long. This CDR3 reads CASRKGQGGRETQYF. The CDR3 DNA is TGTGCCAGCAGAAAGGGACAGGGCGGGAGGGAGACCCAGTACTTC.

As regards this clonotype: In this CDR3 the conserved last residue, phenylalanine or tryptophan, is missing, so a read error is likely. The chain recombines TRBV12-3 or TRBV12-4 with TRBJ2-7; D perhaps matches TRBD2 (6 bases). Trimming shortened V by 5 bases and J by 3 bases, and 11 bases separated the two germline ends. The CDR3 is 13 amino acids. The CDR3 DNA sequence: TGTGCCAGCAGTGATCGACTAGTCTACGAGCAGTACTCC. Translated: CASSDRLVYEQYS.

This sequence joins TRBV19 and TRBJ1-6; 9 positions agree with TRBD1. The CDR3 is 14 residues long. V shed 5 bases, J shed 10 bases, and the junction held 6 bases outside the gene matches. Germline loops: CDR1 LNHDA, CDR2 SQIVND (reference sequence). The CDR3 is CASSAGTGLSPLHF. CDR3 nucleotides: TGTGCCAGTAGTGCCGGGACAGGGTTATCACCCCTCCACTTT.

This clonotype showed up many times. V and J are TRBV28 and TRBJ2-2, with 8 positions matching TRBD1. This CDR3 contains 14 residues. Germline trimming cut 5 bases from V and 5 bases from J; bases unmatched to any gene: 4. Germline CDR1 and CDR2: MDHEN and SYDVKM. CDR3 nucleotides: TGTGCCAGCAGTGCAGGGGGCGGGACCGGGGAGCTGTTTTTT. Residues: CASSAGGGTGELFF.

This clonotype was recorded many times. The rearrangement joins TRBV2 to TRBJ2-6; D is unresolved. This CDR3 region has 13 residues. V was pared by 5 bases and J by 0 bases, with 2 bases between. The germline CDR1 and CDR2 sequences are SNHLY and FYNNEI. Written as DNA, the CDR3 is TGTGCCAGCAGTAACTCTGGGGCCAACGTCCTGACTTTC. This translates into CASSNSGANVLTF.

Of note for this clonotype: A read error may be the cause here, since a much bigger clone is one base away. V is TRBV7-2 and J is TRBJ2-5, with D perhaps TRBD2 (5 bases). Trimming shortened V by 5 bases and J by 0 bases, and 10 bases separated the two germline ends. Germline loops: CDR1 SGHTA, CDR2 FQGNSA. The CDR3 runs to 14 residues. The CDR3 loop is CASSRSVYQETQYF. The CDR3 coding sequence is TGTGCCAGCAGCCGTAGCGTCTACCAAGAGACCCAGTACTTC.

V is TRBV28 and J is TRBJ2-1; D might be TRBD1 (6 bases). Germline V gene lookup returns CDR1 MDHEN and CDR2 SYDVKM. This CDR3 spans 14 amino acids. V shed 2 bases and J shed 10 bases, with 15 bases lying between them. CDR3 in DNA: TGTGCCAGCAGTTTAAGTGGAAGAGGGACAGAGCAGTTCTTC. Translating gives CASSLSGRGTEQFF.

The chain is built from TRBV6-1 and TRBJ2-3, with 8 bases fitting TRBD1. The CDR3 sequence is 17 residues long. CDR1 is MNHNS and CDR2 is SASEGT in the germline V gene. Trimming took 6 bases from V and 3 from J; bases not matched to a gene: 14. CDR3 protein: CASSHHRTGIRTDTQYF. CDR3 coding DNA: TGTGCCAGCAGCCACCACCGGACAGGGATAAGGACAGATACGCAGTATTTT.

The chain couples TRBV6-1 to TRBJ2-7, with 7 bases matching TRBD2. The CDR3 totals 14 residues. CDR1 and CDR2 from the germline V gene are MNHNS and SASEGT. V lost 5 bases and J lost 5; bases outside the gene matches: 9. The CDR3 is CASSPAGTLDEQYF. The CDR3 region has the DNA TGTGCCAGCAGTCCAGCGGGAACGTTGGACGAGCAGTACTTC.

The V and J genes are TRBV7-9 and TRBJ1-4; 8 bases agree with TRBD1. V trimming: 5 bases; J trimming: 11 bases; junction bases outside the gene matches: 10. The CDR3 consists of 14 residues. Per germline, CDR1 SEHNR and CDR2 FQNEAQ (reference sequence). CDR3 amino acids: CASSHRQGLGKLFF. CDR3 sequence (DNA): TGTGCCAGCAGCCACCGACAGGGGTTGGGGAAACTGTTTTTT.

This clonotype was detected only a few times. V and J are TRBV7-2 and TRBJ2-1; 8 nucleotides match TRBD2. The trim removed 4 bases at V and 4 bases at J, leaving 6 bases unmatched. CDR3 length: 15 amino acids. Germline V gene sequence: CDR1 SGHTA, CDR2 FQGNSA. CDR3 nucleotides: TGTGCCAGCAGCTCCAGCGGGAGTGGTTACAATGAGCAGTTCTTC. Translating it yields CASSSSGSGYNEQFF.

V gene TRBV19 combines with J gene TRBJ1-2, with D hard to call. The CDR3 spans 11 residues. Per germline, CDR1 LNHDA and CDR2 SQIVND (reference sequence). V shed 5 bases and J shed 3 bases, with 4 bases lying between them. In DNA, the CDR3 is TGTGCCAGTAGTGAGGACTATGGCTACACCTTC. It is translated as CASSEDYGYTF.

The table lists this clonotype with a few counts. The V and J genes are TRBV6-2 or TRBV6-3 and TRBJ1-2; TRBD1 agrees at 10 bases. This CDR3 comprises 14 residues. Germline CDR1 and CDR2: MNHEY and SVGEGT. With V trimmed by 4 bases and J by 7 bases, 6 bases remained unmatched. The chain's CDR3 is CASSFTGTGVGYTF. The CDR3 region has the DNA TGTGCCAGCAGTTTCACCGGGACAGGGGTTGGCTACACCTTC.